This note documents a single T cell receptor (beta chain) sequence. Per the original methods: For nucleated cells, counts were estimated from reference gene primer amplification. The protocol was immunoSEQ multiplex PCR, while the TCRdb copy is restricted to in-frame clones and leaves out a portion. That table furnishes V, J and clone size, whereas the DNA furnished D and trimming. Of about 140,000 clones listed, more than 70% are singletons. The data stem from a study of blood T cell repertoires in COVID-19. Turning to the study itself: Sites across the United States, Italy and Spain contributed samples from acute and convalescent COVID-19. PBMCs, B-cell-depleted T cells, or T cells were the source of the cDNA or gDNA that made up the material.

Sequencing was performed on peripheral blood. The sequence was obtained from a woman between 55 and 75 years old with acute or convalescent COVID-19.

The CDR3 here is CATSRDRRGLQPQHF. The CDR3 DNA sequence: TGTGCCACCAGCAGAGATCGGAGGGGGCTGCAGCCCCAGCATTTT. The V call is TRBV15, the J call TRBJ1-5; 7 bases are a match to TRBD1. Germline CDR1 reads LNHNV; CDR2 reads YYDKDF (reference sequence). The CDR3 has 15 amino acids. V lost 0 bases to trimming and J lost 7 bases; unmatched junction nucleotides: 6.